The rows below give T cell receptor beta chains drawn from one sample of a study of technical replicates of blood from several donors. Generated by immunoSEQ multiplex PCR, the TCRdb table keeps only in-frame clones and is missing some. The sample lists approximately 74,000 clones, 80% to 90% occurring once. Sequencing was done on a sample of PBMCs. The receptors stem from a human donor in good health. Some clones in this sample may be carry-over from other donors' samples. The CDR3 runs from the conserved cysteine through the conserved F or W. Each record gives: J gene, V gene, clone size, D gene, CDR3 protein, CDR3 DNA. The D gene is left open where the match is weak. Clone sizes are given selectively: once, few, many, or a class where the clone is expanded.

j_call: TRBJ2-6
v_call: TRBV10-3
clone_size: once
d_call: TRBD2
cdr3_aa: CAISDLKRGDNHSGANVLTF
cdr3_nt: TGTGCCATCAGTGACCTGAAGCGGGGGGACAACCACTCTGGGGCCAACGTCCTGACTTTC

j_call: TRBJ1-1
v_call: TRBV6-1
clone_size: -
d_call: TRBD1
cdr3_aa: CASPGTGEVFAEAFF
cdr3_nt: TGTGCCAGTCCCGGGACAGGGGAGGTTTTCGCTGAAGCTTTCTTT

j_call: TRBJ2-7
v_call: TRBV18
clone_size: -
d_call: -
cdr3_aa: CASSPPTGTYEQYF
cdr3_nt: TGTGCCAGCTCACCACCGACAGGAACCTACGAGCAGTACTTC

j_call: TRBJ1-5
v_call: TRBV4-3
clone_size: once
d_call: TRBD1
cdr3_aa: CASSHYRGLNQPQHF
cdr3_nt: TGCGCCAGCAGCCATTACAGGGGATTGAATCAGCCCCAGCATTTT

j_call: TRBJ1-2
v_call: TRBV19
clone_size: -
d_call: -
cdr3_aa: CASSIGGTGGGYTF
cdr3_nt: TGTGCCAGTAGTATCGGGGGAACAGGCGGTGGCTACACCTTC

j_call: TRBJ2-3
v_call: TRBV7-6
clone_size: -
d_call: TRBD2
cdr3_aa: CASSSAGRADTQYF
cdr3_nt: TGTGCCAGCAGTTCGGCAGGGAGGGCAGATACGCAGTATTTT

j_call: TRBJ2-5
v_call: TRBV7-2
clone_size: -
d_call: -
cdr3_aa: CASSPLGRNVETQYF
cdr3_nt: TGTGCCAGCAGCCCCCTGGGGCGCAACGTGGAGACCCAGTACTTC

j_call: TRBJ2-7
v_call: TRBV5-5
clone_size: few
d_call: TRBD2
cdr3_aa: CASSLEAGAREQYF
cdr3_nt: TGTGCCAGCAGCTTGGAAGCGGGAGCAAGGGAGCAGTACTTC

j_call: TRBJ2-7
v_call: TRBV29-1
clone_size: -
d_call: TRBD2
cdr3_aa: CSVEDVTGGSHEQYF
cdr3_nt: TGCAGCGTTGAAGATGTAACGGGGGGGAGTCACGAGCAGTACTTC

j_call: TRBJ2-1
v_call: TRBV4-3
clone_size: -
d_call: TRBD2
cdr3_aa: CASSQDRGTSGSGQFF
cdr3_nt: TGCGCCAGCAGCCAAGATCGAGGAACTAGCGGGAGTGGGCAGTTCTTC

j_call: TRBJ2-1
v_call: TRBV7-7
clone_size: -
d_call: -
cdr3_aa: CASSEAGTVGNEQFF
cdr3_nt: TGTGCCAGCAGCGAAGCCGGGACTGTCGGGAATGAGCAGTTCTTC

j_call: TRBJ1-5
v_call: TRBV4-2
clone_size: -
d_call: TRBD1
cdr3_aa: CASSQEPGQRWNQPQHF
cdr3_nt: TGTGCCAGCAGCCAAGAACCGGGACAGAGGTGGAATCAGCCCCAGCATTTT

j_call: TRBJ2-2
v_call: TRBV5-1
clone_size: -
d_call: -
cdr3_aa: CASSLNLANTGELFF
cdr3_nt: TGCGCCAGCAGCTTAAACTTAGCGAACACCGGGGAGCTGTTTTTT

j_call: TRBJ2-1
v_call: TRBV2
clone_size: -
d_call: -
cdr3_aa: CASSPERAYNEQFF
cdr3_nt: TGTGCCAGCAGTCCTGAAAGAGCTTACAATGAGCAGTTCTTC

j_call: TRBJ1-2
v_call: TRBV29-1
clone_size: -
d_call: TRBD1
cdr3_aa: CSAERDRGIDGYTF
cdr3_nt: TGCAGCGCTGAGAGGGACAGGGGTATCGATGGCTACACCTTC

j_call: TRBJ1-1
v_call: TRBV9
clone_size: -
d_call: -
cdr3_aa: CASSVRGSNTEAFF
cdr3_nt: TGTGCCAGCAGCGTAAGGGGTTCGAACACTGAAGCTTTCTTT

j_call: TRBJ2-7
v_call: TRBV19
clone_size: -
d_call: TRBD2
cdr3_aa: CASRRMTSGTYEQYF
cdr3_nt: TGTGCCAGTAGACGGATGACTAGCGGTACCTACGAGCAGTACTTC

j_call: TRBJ2-5
v_call: TRBV7-9
clone_size: -
d_call: -
cdr3_aa: CASAISGFRETQYF
cdr3_nt: TGTGCCAGCGCCATTAGCGGCTTCCGAGAGACCCAGTACTTC

j_call: TRBJ2-3
v_call: TRBV5-6
clone_size: -
d_call: -
cdr3_aa: CASSLYSYGEDTQYF
cdr3_nt: TGTGCCAGCAGCTTATATAGTTATGGAGAAGATACGCAGTATTTT

j_call: TRBJ2-5
v_call: TRBV5-1
clone_size: once
d_call: TRBD1
cdr3_aa: CASSYRWDRGETQYF
cdr3_nt: TGCGCCAGCAGCTATCGATGGGACAGGGGAGAGACCCAGTACTTC

j_call: TRBJ1-2
v_call: TRBV6-5
clone_size: -
d_call: -
cdr3_aa: CASSPGGKVYGYTF
cdr3_nt: TGTGCCAGCAGTCCGGGGGGCAAGGTGTATGGCTACACCTTC

j_call: TRBJ2-3
v_call: TRBV30
clone_size: -
d_call: TRBD2
cdr3_aa: CAWSEASGKEDTQYF
cdr3_nt: TGTGCCTGGAGTGAGGCTAGCGGGAAGGAAGATACGCAGTATTTT

j_call: TRBJ2-3
v_call: TRBV18
clone_size: -
d_call: TRBD2
cdr3_aa: CASSPRSGGAPDTQYF
cdr3_nt: TGTGCCAGCTCACCACGTAGCGGGGGGGCGCCAGATACGCAGTATTTT

j_call: TRBJ1-2
v_call: TRBV9
clone_size: -
d_call: -
cdr3_aa: CASSVVPDSLYGYTF
cdr3_nt: TGTGCCAGCAGCGTAGTCCCGGACAGTCTATATGGCTACACCTTC

j_call: TRBJ2-3
v_call: TRBV10-3
clone_size: -
d_call: TRBD2
cdr3_aa: CAIKGTSGRITDTQYF
cdr3_nt: TGTGCCATCAAAGGGACTAGCGGGAGAATAACAGATACGCAGTATTTT

j_call: TRBJ2-1
v_call: TRBV11-2
clone_size: -
d_call: -
cdr3_aa: CASSFYLGEQFF
cdr3_nt: TGTGCCAGCAGCTTTTACCTCGGGGAGCAGTTCTTC

j_call: TRBJ1-6
v_call: TRBV7-2
clone_size: -
d_call: -
cdr3_aa: CASSRDMVSPLHF
cdr3_nt: TGTGCCAGCAGCCGGGATATGGTTTCACCCCTCCACTTT

j_call: TRBJ2-7
v_call: TRBV6-5
clone_size: -
d_call: -
cdr3_aa: CASSWSPSYEQYF
cdr3_nt: TGTGCCAGCAGCTGGAGCCCCTCCTACGAGCAGTACTTC

j_call: TRBJ2-2
v_call: TRBV11-2
clone_size: -
d_call: TRBD2
cdr3_aa: CASSTGRVAGELFF
cdr3_nt: TGTGCCAGCAGTACCGGGAGGGTGGCCGGGGAGCTGTTTTTT

j_call: TRBJ1-6
v_call: TRBV6-5
clone_size: -
d_call: -
cdr3_aa: CASTPGQGRSSPLHF
cdr3_nt: TGTGCCAGCACCCCGGGCCAGGGAAGGAGTTCACCCCTCCACTTT

j_call: TRBJ2-3
v_call: TRBV15
clone_size: -
d_call: -
cdr3_aa: CATRAEGPDTQYF
cdr3_nt: TGTGCCACCCGGGCGGAGGGCCCAGATACGCAGTATTTT

j_call: TRBJ2-5
v_call: TRBV11-2
clone_size: -
d_call: -
cdr3_aa: CASSLASSETQYF
cdr3_nt: TGTGCCAGCAGCTTAGCCAGTTCTGAGACCCAGTACTTC

j_call: TRBJ2-1
v_call: TRBV9
clone_size: -
d_call: -
cdr3_aa: CAGSVEPGASNEQFF
cdr3_nt: TGTGCCGGCAGCGTAGAGCCGGGAGCGAGCAATGAGCAGTTCTTC

j_call: TRBJ2-3
v_call: TRBV11-1
clone_size: -
d_call: TRBD1
cdr3_aa: CASSFDRASDTQYF
cdr3_nt: TGTGCCAGCAGCTTTGACAGGGCTTCTGATACGCAGTATTTT

j_call: TRBJ2-1
v_call: TRBV9
clone_size: -
d_call: -
cdr3_aa: CASSVQGGLNNEQFF
cdr3_nt: TGTGCCAGCAGCGTACAGGGGGGACTCAACAATGAGCAGTTCTTC

j_call: TRBJ1-3
v_call: TRBV2
clone_size: -
d_call: TRBD1
cdr3_aa: CASSEGTGPGNTIYF
cdr3_nt: TGTGCCAGCAGCGAGGGGACAGGGCCTGGAAACACCATATATTTT

j_call: TRBJ1-1
v_call: TRBV29-1
clone_size: -
d_call: -
cdr3_aa: CSAVRRGTEAFF
cdr3_nt: TGCAGCGCGGTTCGGCGGGGAACTGAAGCTTTCTTT